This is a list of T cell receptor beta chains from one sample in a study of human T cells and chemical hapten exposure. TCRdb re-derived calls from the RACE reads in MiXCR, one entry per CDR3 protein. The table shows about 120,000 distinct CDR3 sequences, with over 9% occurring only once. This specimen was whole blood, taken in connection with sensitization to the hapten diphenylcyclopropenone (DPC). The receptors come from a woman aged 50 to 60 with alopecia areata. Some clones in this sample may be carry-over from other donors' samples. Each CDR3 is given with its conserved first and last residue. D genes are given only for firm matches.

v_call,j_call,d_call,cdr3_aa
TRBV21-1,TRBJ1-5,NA,CASSLGRYKKGPQHF
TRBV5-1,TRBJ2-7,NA,CASSSDGLGVNEQYF
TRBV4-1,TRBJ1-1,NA,CASSPTQIDTEAFF
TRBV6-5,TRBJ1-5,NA,CASSGAGAIWPQHF
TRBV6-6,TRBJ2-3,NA,CASSYGSTDTQYF
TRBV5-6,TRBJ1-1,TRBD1,CASSLSRGRLGTEAFF
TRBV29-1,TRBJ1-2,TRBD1,CSVEDREPDGYTF
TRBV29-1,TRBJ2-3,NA,CSVEMGNTDTQYF
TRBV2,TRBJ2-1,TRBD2,CASSRASGGYYNEQFF
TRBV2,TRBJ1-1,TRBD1,CATLGTGRPEAFF
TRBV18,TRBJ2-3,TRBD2,CASSHLSPGLAPDTQYF
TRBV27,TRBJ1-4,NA,CARRVSEKLFF
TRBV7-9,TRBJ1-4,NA,CASTPPGPRGEKLFF
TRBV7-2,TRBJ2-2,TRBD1,CASSADRASGELFF
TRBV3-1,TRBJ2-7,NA,CASSQDAGTYEQYF
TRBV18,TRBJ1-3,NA,CASSPGVSGNTIYF
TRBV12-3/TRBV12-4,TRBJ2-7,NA,CASRPRLTYEQYF
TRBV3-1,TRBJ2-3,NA,CASSQGTNTDTQYF
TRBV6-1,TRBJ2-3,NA,CASSEDGTNTDTQYF
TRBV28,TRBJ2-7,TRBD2,CASSPGLAGIEQYF
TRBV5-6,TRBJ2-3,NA,CASRTGGQDTQYF
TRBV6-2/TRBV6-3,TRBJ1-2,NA,CASRVLDGYGYTF
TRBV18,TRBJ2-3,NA,CASSPQQGSTDTQYF
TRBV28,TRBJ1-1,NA,CASSSTWGADTEAFF
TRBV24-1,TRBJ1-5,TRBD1,CATWTGPEPQHF
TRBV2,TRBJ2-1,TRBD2,CASKGRGGDLNEQFF
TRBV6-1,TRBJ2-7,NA,CASSERQGGYEQYF
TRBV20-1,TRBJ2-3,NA,CSARDQDTQYF
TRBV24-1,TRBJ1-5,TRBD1,CATSDRQGNFNQPQHF
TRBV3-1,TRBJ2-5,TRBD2,CASSQGQRGGQETQYF
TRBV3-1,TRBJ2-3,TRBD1,CASSQRTGSTDTQYF
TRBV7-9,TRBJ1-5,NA,CASSQGGVGQPQHF
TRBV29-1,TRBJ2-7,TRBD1,CSADRGHEQYF
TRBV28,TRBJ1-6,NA,CASRSINNSPLHF
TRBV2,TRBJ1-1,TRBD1,CASTDTGGTEAFF
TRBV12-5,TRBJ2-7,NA,CASGLGHSYEQYF
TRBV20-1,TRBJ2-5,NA,CSAGGLGGQRITQETQYF
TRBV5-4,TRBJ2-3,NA,CASSLPGESTDTQYF
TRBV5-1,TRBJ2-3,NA,CASSFRAPSTDTQYF
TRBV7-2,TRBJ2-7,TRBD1,CASSFRDRTYEQYF
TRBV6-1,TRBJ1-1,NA,CASMVPTQMYTEAFF
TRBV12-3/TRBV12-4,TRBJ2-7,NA,CASSFIGKGIHEQYF
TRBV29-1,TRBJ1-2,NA,CSVGTRKDYGYTF
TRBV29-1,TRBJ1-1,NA,CSVHREPMNTEAFF
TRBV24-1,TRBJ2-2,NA,CATRDSLHLNTGELFF
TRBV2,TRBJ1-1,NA,CASSEAGQFEAFF
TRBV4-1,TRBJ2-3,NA,CASSQVYEGSTDTQYF
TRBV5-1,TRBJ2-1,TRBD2,CASSLAVASGYNEQFF
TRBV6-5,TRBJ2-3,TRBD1,CASSYTGAHTQYF
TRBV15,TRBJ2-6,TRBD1,CATSRTGVGANVLTF
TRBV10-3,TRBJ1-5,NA,CAISDGGNSNQPQHF
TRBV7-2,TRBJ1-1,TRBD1,CASSLTLDRRNTEAFF
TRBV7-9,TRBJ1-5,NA,CASSPTTGPYSNQPQHF